This T cell receptor beta chain was recovered during a study of blood T cell repertoires in COVID-19. Across the whole study: The study drew acute and convalescent COVID-19 samples from the United States, Italy and Spain. PBMCs, B-cell-depleted T cells, or T cells were the source of the cDNA or gDNA that made up the material.

Seattle patient enrollment occurred during active infection, with longitudinal follow-up thereafter. Per the original data handling: Reference gene primer amplification gave nucleated cell count estimates. The data were produced by immunoSEQ multiplex PCR, yet TCRdb's version contains in-frame clones alone and is incomplete. V and J calls and clone size follow that table, whereas D and trimming were derived from the DNA. The sample holds roughly 60,000 clones, just under 75% seen once. The CDR3 covers 16 residues. From germline, CDR1 is MNHEY and CDR2 SVGEGT. Trimming left V 0 bases short and J 6 bases short, with 18 bases between.

The sample comprised peripheral blood. The rearrangement joins TRBV6-2 or TRBV6-3 to TRBJ2-7; unclear D gene. The clonotype was recovered from a woman between 65 and 79 years old with COVID-19, enrolled during active disease. The CDR3 nucleotides are TGTGCCAGCAGTTACTCGGGCTCGTTCTTGGGTGGCGAGCAGTACGTC. Translating gives CASSYSGSFLGGEQYV.